One sample yielded the 7 T cell receptor beta chains listed below, sequenced in a study of blood T cell repertoires in COVID-19. Method: immunoSEQ multiplex PCR; TCRdb's copy keeps in-frame clones and lacks some. Of about 130,000 clones in the sample, 85% were seen once. The specimen sequenced was peripheral blood. The source is a woman older than 75 with acute or convalescent COVID-19.

This clone occurred a few times. The chain combines TRBV7-2 with TRBJ1-6; D possibly corresponds to TRBD1 (5 bases). The V end lost 5 bases, the J end lost 9 bases, and 23 bases lay between the germline ends. Germline CDR1 reads SGHTA; CDR2 reads FQGNSA. The CDR3 totals 17 residues. The CDR3 is CASSPRATAITGSPLHF. The CDR3 nucleotides read TGTGCCAGCAGCCCTAGAGCGACAGCCATCACCGGTTCACCCCTCCACTTT.

The chain couples TRBV7-9 to TRBJ2-7; weak D call: TRBD2 (5 bases). The CDR3 is 12 residues long. V was clipped by 4 bases and J by 7 bases, with 11 bases between them. The germline CDR1 and CDR2 sequences are SEHNR and FQNEAQ (reference sequence). The CDR3 DNA is TGTGCCAGCAGCTCCGGACTTCTTGAGCAGTACGTC. It codes for CASSSGLLEQYV.

J is TRBJ1-5 and V is TRBV5-1; no clear D. The CDR3 has 16 residues. V lost 7 bases and J 2 bases, leaving 19 bases between the germline ends. Germline V gene sequence: CDR1 SGHRS, CDR2 YFSETQ. The CDR3 bases are TGCGCCAGCCCTACCCAATACCTAGGATGCAATCAGCCCCAGCATTTT. It encodes CASPTQYLGCNQPQHF.

The gene calls are TRBV9 and TRBJ1-6; perhaps TRBD1 as D (5 bases). In germline, CDR1 is SGDLS, CDR2 YYNGEE. The CDR3 consists of 15 residues. Trimming took 0 bases from V and 5 from J, leaving 9 bases between them. CDR3 region: CASSVGDRHNSPLHF. The DNA of the CDR3 is TGTGCCAGCAGCGTAGGAGACAGACATAATTCACCCCTCCACTTT.

The chain joins TRBV19 to TRBJ1-3; D may be TRBD1 (5 bases). The CDR3 extends over 16 amino acids. Germline loops: CDR1 LNHDA, CDR2 SQIVND (reference sequence). Trimming stripped 4 bases from V and 1 base from J, with 14 bases between. DNA for the CDR3: TGTGCCAGTAGTAGTTGGTCTGGGGGGTCTGGAAACACCATATATTTT. It is translated as CASSSWSGGSGNTIYF.

The chain's CDR3 is CASSWAGGIYNEQFF. As DNA, the CDR3 is TGTGCCAGCAGCTGGGCGGGGGGGATATACAATGAGCAGTTCTTC. The chain recombines TRBV3-1 (or the pseudogene TRBV3-2) with TRBJ2-1, with TRBD2 matching over 9 bases. J lost 4 bases, V lost 5 bases, and 6 bases had no gene match. Germline assignment: CDR1 LGHDT and CDR2 YNNKEL (reference sequence). This CDR3 has 15 amino acids.

This clone showed up just once. This chain joins TRBV6-1 and TRBJ1-1; a possible D gene is TRBD1 (5 bases). CDR1 is MNHNS and CDR2 is SASEGT in the germline V gene. Trimming left V 2 bases short and J 10 bases short, with 17 bases between. CDR3 length: 14 residues. The CDR3 nucleotides read TGTGCCAGCAGTGAAAAGTCGCAGGGTGGTTCAGCTTTCTTT. This encodes CASSEKSQGGSAFF.